The present entry profiles one T cell receptor (beta chain) with its context. Its cognate antigen is unknown. The sample originates from a study of OX40 agonist ivuxolimab in advanced cancers. Study in general: Patients' therapy was ivuxolimab, an antibody that acts as an agonist of OX40 (CD134). Having had anti-PD-1, anti-PD-L1 or anti-CTLA-4 therapy before was allowed, and over 35% had some. Findings and limits, study-wide: Partial responders treated at 0.1-3.0 mg/kg exhibited clonal expansion among the lowest measured.

Per the germline V gene, CDR1 is SGHRS and CDR2 is YFSETQ. Deletions cut 1 base from V and 2 bases from J, with 9 bases between. The CDR3 runs to 14 residues. Here immunoSEQ multiplex PCR was the method, and the copy in TCRdb shows in-frame clones only, minus some. Counted here are about 98,000 clones, 70% to 90% occurring once; the ten biggest clones make up 0.5% to 0.55%. The receptor's source is an adult with an advanced solid tumor such as melanoma, head and neck, liver or kidney cancer. The V gene is TRBV5-1, the J gene TRBJ1-1; D is unclear. Sequencing used CD4+ or CD8+ T cells sorted from blood, obtained in a trial of the OX40 agonist ivuxolimab. This CDR3 is CASSLSTANTEAFF. The CDR3 DNA reads as TGCGCCAGCAGCTTGTCTACAGCTAACACTGAAGCTTTCTTT. The variable domain in full, with the rest retrieved from reference TRBV5-1 and TRBJ1-1, is KAGVTQTPRYLIKTRGQQVTLSCSPISGHRSVSWYQQTPGQGLQFLFEYFSETQRNKGNFPGRFSGRQFSNSRSEMNVSTLELGDSALYLCASSLSTANTEAFFGQGTRLTVV.